This passage covers 16 T cell receptor beta chains from one sample sequenced in a study of T cell repertoires in cytomegalovirus infection. For these receptors, no antigen is known. Each CDR3 protein is one row after TCRdb ran MiXCR on the reads. The repertoire consists of about 52,000 distinct CDR3 sequences, with roughly a fifth occurring once and the leading ten covering 80%. The specimen comprised CD8+ T cells from cultured PBMCs, sampled from culture after CMV antigen stimulation. The receptors come from a human donor in good health (CMV status not recorded). Some clones in this sample may be carry-over from other donors' samples.

The chain combines TRBV27 with TRBJ1-3; TRBD1 aligns across 7 bases. Germline V gives CDR1 MNHEY, CDR2 SMNVEV (reference sequence). This CDR3 is 15 amino acids long. Germline trimming cut 5 bases from V and 2 bases from J; bases unmatched to any gene: 6. DNA of the CDR3: TGTGCCAGCAGTCCCAGTGGACAGGCTGGAAACACCATATATTTT. Protein: CASSPSGQAGNTIYF.

The V and J genes are TRBV28 and TRBJ1-1, with 11 positions matching TRBD1. Germline CDR1 MDHEN, CDR2 SYDVKM. The CDR3 runs 15 residues. J was trimmed by 4 bases and V by 1 base; bases with no gene match: 2. CDR3 loop: CASSLFGTGGTEAFF. In DNA form, the CDR3 reads TGTGCCAGCAGTTTATTTGGGACAGGGGGCACTGAAGCTTTCTTT. The full variable domain, its missing parts supplied by reference TRBV28 and TRBJ1-1, is DVKVTQSSRYLVKRTGEKVFLECVQDMDHENMFWYRQDPGLGLRLIYFSYDVKMKEKGDIPEGYSVSREKKERFSLILESASTNQTSMYLCASSLFGTGGTEAFFGQGTRLTVV.

The chain recombines TRBV9 with TRBJ1-6; no clear D. CDR1 and CDR2 (germline): SGDLS, YYNGEE. V shed 0 bases and J shed 4 bases, with 8 bases lying between them. The CDR3 runs to 15 residues. CDR3 in amino acids: CASSVGAVYNSPLHF. CDR3 nucleotides: TGTGCCAGCAGCGTAGGAGCGGTGTATAATTCACCCCTCCACTTT.

This rearrangement joins TRBV20-1 to TRBJ2-7; D remains ambiguous. The germline CDR1 and CDR2 sequences are DFQATT and SNEGSKA (reference sequence). Trimming pared 1 base from V and 4 bases from J, leaving 14 bases between. The CDR3 contains 14 residues. The CDR3 loop is CSARVPYGEYEQYF. CDR3 bases: TGCAGTGCTAGAGTGCCCTATGGCGAATACGAGCAGTACTTC.

This clonotype has a handful of counts. V usage is TRBV7-6 and J usage is TRBJ1-2; no firm D call. V was pared by 5 bases and J by 2 bases, with 18 bases between. This CDR3 comprises 16 residues. Germline V lookup: CDR1 SGHVS, CDR2 FNYEAQ. CDR3 nucleotides: TGTGCCAGCAGCCCCCGCACAGCAAACCCAAACTATGGCTACACCTTC. Translating it yields CASSPRTANPNYGYTF.

This clonotype has only a few counts. The chain couples TRBV5-5 to TRBJ1-1, with a weak D call TRBD1 (5 bases). This CDR3 is 14 amino acids long. The V end lost 0 bases, the J end lost 2 bases, and 8 bases lay between the germline ends. The germline gives CDR1 SGHKS, CDR2 YYEKEE (reference sequence). The CDR3 reads CASSLDTGNTEAFF. CDR3 sequence (DNA): TGTGCCAGCAGCTTGGACACAGGCAACACTGAAGCTTTCTTT.

This clonotype turned up a few times. The chain uses TRBV25-1 and TRBJ1-3; D is uncertain. The V gene lost 4 bases and the J gene lost 0 bases, with 10 bases spanning the gap. The CDR3 consists of 15 residues. Germline CDR1 reads MGHDK; CDR2 reads SYGVNS. The CDR3 sequence: CASSGSRNSGNTIYF. The CDR3 bases are TGTGCCAGCAGTGGAAGCAGGAACTCTGGAAACACCATATATTTT.

The chain uses TRBV5-5 and TRBJ1-2, with a weak D call TRBD1 (5 bases). Germline V gene data show CDR1 as SGHKS and CDR2 as YYEKEE (reference sequence). This CDR3 contains 15 residues. V was shortened by 2 bases and J by 3 bases, with 14 bases between the two germline ends. The CDR3 nucleotides are TGTGCCAGCAGCTTACGGTCCAGGGTTGACTATGGCTACACCTTC. This gives the protein CASSLRSRVDYGYTF.

The chain has TRBV7-9 and TRBJ2-7, with D tentatively TRBD2 (6 bases). This CDR3 is 13 amino acids long. The ends were cut back, 7 bases at V and 3 bases at J, with 13 bases in the middle. CDR1 SEHNR and CDR2 FQNEAQ come from the germline V gene (reference sequence). The CDR3 bases are TGTGCCAGCACCTGGGGGGACGTCTACGAGCAGTACTTC. It codes for CASTWGDVYEQYF.

A few counts support this clonotype. The genes are TRBV7-2 and TRBJ2-1; 9 bases are shared with TRBD2. The trim removed 2 bases at V and 3 bases at J, leaving 2 bases unmatched. Looked up from germline, CDR1 is SGHTA and CDR2 is FQGNSA. The CDR3 runs to 15 residues. CDR3 nucleotides: TGTGCCAGCAGCTTACAGACTAGCGGCTACAATGAGCAGTTCTTC. It codes for CASSLQTSGYNEQFF.

This clonotype was detected only once. The chain uses TRBV7-9 and TRBJ1-6; no clear D gene. The CDR3 length is 12 residues. V shed 3 bases and J shed 9 bases, with 6 bases lying between them. The V gene's germline CDR1 is SEHNR and CDR2 FQNEAQ (reference sequence). The chain's CDR3 is CASSLGSSPLHF. The CDR3, as DNA: TGTGCCAGCAGCTTGGGCAGTTCACCCCTCCACTTT.

The chain couples TRBV28 to TRBJ1-6; TRBD1 aligns across 7 bases. This CDR3 spans 17 amino acids. J gave up 8 bases and V 6 bases, and 16 bases lay outside the gene matches. Germline CDR1 MDHEN, CDR2 SYDVKM. The CDR3 sequence: CASSDITGQALDSPLHF. CDR3 nucleotide sequence: TGTGCCAGCAGCGATATTACAGGACAGGCCCTGGATTCACCCCTCCACTTT.

Remarks on this clonotype: Given a much more abundant clone one base away, this may be a read error. This chain links TRBV7-2 with TRBJ2-7; D possibly corresponds to TRBD1 (6 bases). V was trimmed by 5 bases and J by 0 bases, leaving 20 bases between them. The CDR3 loop spans 17 amino acids. From germline, CDR1 is SGHTA and CDR2 FQGNSA. In DNA, the CDR3 is TGTGCCAGCAGCGCCCTTGAACAGGGTCTCCTCTCCTACGAGCAGTACTTC. It specifies CASSALEQGLLSYEQYF. The full variable domain, its missing parts supplied by reference TRBV7-2 and TRBJ2-7, is GAGVSQSPSNKVTEKGKDVELRCDPISGHTALYWYRQSLGQGLEFLIYFQGNSAPDKSGLPSDRFSAERTGGSVSTLTIQRTQQEDSAVYLCASSALEQGLLSYEQYFGPGTRLTVT.

V gene TRBV11-3 combines with J gene TRBJ2-1; the D is unclear. Trimming shortened V by 2 bases and J by 4 bases, and 6 bases separated the two germline ends. The CDR3 length is 13 residues. CDR1 is SGHNT and CDR2 is YENEEA in the germline V gene. In DNA form, the CDR3 reads TGTGCCAGCAGCTTACGCGGTTACAATGAGCAGTTCTTC. It is translated as CASSLRGYNEQFF. Supplemented by reference TRBV11-3 and TRBJ2-1, the full variable domain reads EAGVVQSPRYKIIEKKQPVAFWCNPISGHNTLYWYLQNLGQGPELLIRYENEEAVDDSQLPKDRFSAERLKGVDSTLKIQPAELGDSAVYLCASSLRGYNEQFFGPGTRLTVL.

Only a few counts were recorded for this clonotype. CDR3 bases: TGTGCCAGCAGCCGCTTGGGGTTCAATCAGCCCCAGCATTTT. Its translation is CASSRLGFNQPQHF. This chain links TRBV12-3 or TRBV12-4 with TRBJ1-5; D uncertain. V shed 6 bases and J shed 3 bases, with 12 bases lying between them. CDR3 length equals 14 residues.

V gene TRBV20-1 combines with J gene TRBJ1-1, with D tentatively TRBD1 (5 bases). The CDR3 spans 15 residues. The germline V gene encodes CDR1 DFQATT and CDR2 SNEGSKA (reference sequence). V was shortened by 6 bases and J by 1 base, with 18 bases between the two germline ends. The CDR3 loop is CSATGGGEWNTEAFF. The CDR3 DNA is TGCAGTGCCACCGGCGGGGGAGAATGGAACACTGAAGCTTTCTTT.